What follows are 16 T cell receptor beta chains derived from one specimen sequenced in a study of blood T cell repertoires in COVID-19. Sequenced by immunoSEQ multiplex PCR; TCRdb stores in-frame clones only, minus some. The sample shows some 40,000 clones, nearly 90% of them seen only once. The sequenced material came from peripheral blood. These receptor sequences come from a man between 65 and 79 years old with active COVID-19.

The genes are TRBV7-2 and TRBJ1-3, with D possibly matching TRBD1 (6 bases). The germline V gene has CDR1 SGHTA and CDR2 FQGNSA. CDR3 size: 14 residues. Trimming left V 1 base short and J 5 bases short, with 9 bases between. CDR3 in amino acids: CASSLVGQRNTIYF. CDR3 bases: TGTGCCAGCAGCTTAGTCGGACAGAGAAACACCATATATTTT.

The chain combines TRBV4-2 with TRBJ2-7; TRBD2 agrees at 14 bases. J lost 6 bases, V lost 4 bases, and 5 bases had no gene match. The CDR3 totals 15 residues. Germline values: CDR1 LGHNA, CDR2 YNFKEQ. The CDR3 nucleotides are TGTGCCAGCAGCCGCGGACTAGCGGGAGGATCCGAGCAGTACTTC. This sequence encodes CASSRGLAGGSEQYF.

This clone was seen just once. This chain connects TRBV21-1 to TRBJ2-1; TRBD2, the table's D call, lacks a check against the DNA. TRBV21-1 is noted as a pseudogene. The CDR3 consists of 16 residues. The CDR3 DNA is TGTGCCAGCAGCAAAAGGAGGTTGGGGACCTACAATGAGCAGTTCTTC. Translating gives CASSKRRLGTYNEQFF.

For the CDR3, the DNA is TGTGCCAGCAGTTCGCTTGGGCAGGGGGCCTACGAGCAGTACTTC. This translates into CASSSLGQGAYEQYF. The gene calls are TRBV28 and TRBJ2-7, with 7 bases lining up with TRBD1. This CDR3 spans 15 amino acids. V lost 4 bases to trimming and J lost 2 bases; unmatched junction nucleotides: 8. CDR1 MDHEN and CDR2 SYDVKM come from the germline V gene.

This chain connects TRBV27 to TRBJ2-5; perhaps TRBD1 as D (6 bases). CDR1 and CDR2 (germline): MNHEY, SMNVEV (reference sequence). The V end lost 4 bases, the J end lost 8 bases, and 17 bases lay between the germline ends. The CDR3 covers 14 residues. The CDR3 coding sequence is TGTGCCAGCAGTTCTCGGTGGGGGCCTGTTACCCAGTACTTC. It is translated as CASSSRWGPVTQYF.

The V call is TRBV5-1, the J call TRBJ2-2; TRBD1 aligns across 8 bases. CDR3 length: 15 amino acids. Trimming removed 2 bases from V and 6 bases from J; junction bases left unmatched: 6. Germline CDR1 is SGHRS and CDR2 is YFSETQ. The DNA of the CDR3 is TGCGCCAGCAGCTTAGGACAGGGCTTCCCCGGGGAGCTGTTTTTT. The encoded protein is CASSLGQGFPGELFF.

The sample holds a few counts of this clone. The chain employs TRBV29-1 and TRBJ2-3, with TRBD1 identical over 9 bases. Unmatched junction bases numbered 2, after V lost 6 bases and J lost 1 base. Per the germline V gene, CDR1 is SQVTM and CDR2 is ANQGSEA. The CDR3 sequence is 13 residues long. CDR3 bases: TGCAGCGTAAGGACAGGGGGCACAGATACGCAGTATTTT. Translated: CSVRTGGTDTQYF.

This rearrangement joins TRBV24-1 to TRBJ2-1; 14 nucleotides line up with TRBD2. Germline V gene data show CDR1 as KGHDR and CDR2 as SFDVKD. V lost 5 bases to trimming and J lost 3 bases; unmatched junction nucleotides: 5. The CDR3 is 17 amino acids. The CDR3 DNA follows: TGTGCCACCAGTGCAAGGACTAGCGGGAGGAACTACAATGAGCAGTTCTTC. Protein sequence: CATSARTSGRNYNEQFF.

J is TRBJ1-3 and V is TRBV15; weak D call: TRBD1 (5 bases). V was shortened by 1 base and J by 2 bases, with 6 bases between the two germline ends. The CDR3 length is 14 residues. CDR1 is LNHNV and CDR2 is YYDKDF in the germline V gene (reference sequence). The CDR3 region has the DNA TGTGCCACCAGCAGAGGGGGGGCTGGAAACACCATATATTTT. Its translation: CATSRGGAGNTIYF.

This chain links TRBV6-5 with TRBJ2-2; perhaps TRBD2 as D (6 bases). In germline, CDR1 is MNHEY, CDR2 SVGAGI. The CDR3 spans 15 residues. Deletions cut 2 bases from V and 0 bases from J, with 7 bases between. The CDR3 protein is CASSYERANTGELFF. The CDR3 bases are TGTGCCAGCAGTTACGAGCGGGCGAACACCGGGGAGCTGTTTTTT.

The rearrangement uses TRBV11-3 and TRBJ2-7; a possible D gene is TRBD1 (6 bases). Deletions cut 2 bases from V and 5 bases from J, with 10 bases between. From germline, CDR1 is SGHNT and CDR2 YENEEA. CDR3 length equals 13 residues. The CDR3 nucleotides are TGTGCCAGCAGCTTATACAGGGAGAACGAGCAGTACTTC. Amino acids: CASSLYRENEQYF.

The chain has TRBV30 and TRBJ1-2; D is possibly TRBD1 (6 bases). This CDR3 is 13 amino acids long. Germline V CDR1 and CDR2: GTSNPN, SVGIG (reference sequence). CDR3 nucleotides: TGTGCAGGTGGGAGGGGACATTCATATGGCTACACCTTC. Amino acids: CAGGRGHSYGYTF. The variable domain in full, completed from reference TRBV30 and TRBJ1-2, reads SQTIHQWPATLVQPVGSPLSLECTVEGTSNPNLYWYRQAAGRGLQLLFYSVGIGQISSEVPQNLSASRPQDRQFILSSKKLLLSDSGFYLCAGGRGHSYGYTFGSGTRLTVV.

The CDR3 DNA reads TGTGCCAGCAGCTCAAGGACAGGACCTAATTCACCCCTCCACTTT. Translated, it gives CASSSRTGPNSPLHF. The chain joins TRBV7-9 to TRBJ1-6; 7 bases are a match to TRBD1. J was trimmed by 6 bases and V by 4 bases; bases with no gene match: 6. The CDR3 is 15 residues long. Germline-derived CDR1 and CDR2 are SEHNR and FQNEAQ (reference sequence). The variable domain in full, completed from reference TRBV7-9 and TRBJ1-6, reads DTGVSQNPRHKITKRGQNVTFRCDPISEHNRLYWYRQTLGQGPEFLTYFQNEAQLEKSRLLSDRFSAERPKGSFSTLEIQRTEQGDSAMYLCASSSRTGPNSPLHFGNGTRLTVT.

The chain is built from TRBV7-8 and TRBJ2-7; D gene ambiguous. Germline CDR1 reads SGHVS; CDR2 reads FQNEAQ. Between the trimmed V and J ends, which lost 4 bases and 4 bases, there was a span of 8 bases. This CDR3 contains 12 residues. The CDR3 sequence: CASSSQRYEQYF. Written as DNA, the CDR3 is TGTGCCAGCAGCTCACAGAGATACGAGCAGTACTTC. Drawing the rest from reference TRBV7-8 and TRBJ2-7, the complete variable domain is GAGVSQSPRYKVAKRGQDVALRCDPISGHVSLFWYQQALGQGPEFLTYFQNEAQLDKSGLPSDRFFAERPEGSVSTLKIQRTQQEDSAVYLCASSSQRYEQYFGPGTRLTVT.

This chain links TRBV4-2 with TRBJ2-3, with TRBD1 identical over 7 bases. CDR3 length: 13 amino acids. The germline gives CDR1 LGHNA, CDR2 YNFKEQ. J lost 10 bases, V lost 0 bases, and 4 bases had no gene match. CDR3 nucleotide sequence: TGTGCCAGCAGCCAAGACGTAGGACAGGCGCAGTATTTT. It encodes CASSQDVGQAQYF.

In its sample, this clone was seen a few times. V gene TRBV15 combines with J gene TRBJ2-7, with a weak D call TRBD1 (5 bases). V shed 1 base and J shed 0 bases, with 7 bases lying between them. CDR1 and CDR2 (germline): LNHNV, YYDKDF (reference sequence). The CDR3 consists of 14 residues. The CDR3 spells CATSRGTPSYEQYF. CDR3 DNA sequence: TGTGCCACCAGCAGAGGGACACCCTCCTACGAGCAGTACTTC. The full variable domain, rest sourced from reference TRBV15 and TRBJ2-7, is DAMVIQNPRYQVTQFGKPVTLSCSQTLNHNVMYWYQQKSSQAPKLLFHYYDKDFNNEADTPDNFQSRRPNTSFCFLDIRSPGLGDTAMYLCATSRGTPSYEQYFGPGTRLTVT.